One TCR beta chain is described in this entry. Its antigen is undetermined. PCR was performed using 60 Vbeta and 13 Jbeta primers. Profiled with immunoSEQ multiplex PCR; TCRdb holds only in-frame clones, not every one. The sample holds some 130,000 clones, about 69% seen once. These data belong to a study of cytomegalovirus exposure and HLA in healthy donors. The study, taken as a whole, reports: In a later analysis, compared with equally common non-associated chains, HLA-associated beta chains were more expanded. An analysis done earlier found most TCR beta V segments productive about 87% or about 30% of the time.

Sequenced sample: PBMCs. The clonotype originates from a man aged 25 to 40 in good health and CMV-seronegative.

CDR3 nucleotide sequence: TGTGCCATCTCCCTAGCGGGCCCCTACGAGCAGTACTTC. The encoded protein is CAISLAGPYEQYF. The rearrangement links TRBV10-3 to TRBJ2-7, with 8 positions matching TRBD2. Trimming cost V 8 bases and J 2 bases; bases outside gene matches: 5. CDR1 is ENHRY, CDR2 SYGVKD, per germline. This CDR3 has 13 amino acids.